Here is one TCR beta chain with its context. As yet, its antigen is unknown. This record comes from a study of blood T cells in healthy people across ages. This CDR3 has 13 residues. Germline loops: CDR1 SEHNR, CDR2 FQNEAQ (reference sequence). Trimming removed 1 base at V and 4 bases at J, with 7 bases between. Each sample had at least 7 million PBMCs isolated. Extraction yielded at least 5.5 micrograms of total RNA per sample. Study-wide results and caveats: A roughly linear age-dependent decrease characterized TCR beta diversity per million T cells.

Using a J-beta primer mix together with a sample-barcoded 5' primer, a second PCR was run for roughly 6 to 11 cycles. One entry per CDR3 protein, called by TCRdb with MiXCR from the 5' RACE reads. The data contain 700,000 to 1,000,000 distinct CDR3 sequences, roughly 44% of them seen just once; the ten biggest clones take up under 20%. The source is a man aged 60 to 75 in good health. This rearrangement joins TRBV7-9 to TRBJ1-2; D not certain. Sequencing used blood. This CDR3 is CASSLEAFYGYTF. CDR3 bases: TGTGCCAGCAGCTTAGAGGCCTTCTATGGCTACACCTTC.